Shown below are 9 T cell receptor beta chains from a single sample sequenced in a study of shared clonotypes between healthy human individuals. Measured with immunoSEQ multiplex PCR; TCRdb has only the in-frame clones, and not every one. The sample yields almost 700,000 clones, about 91% seen once. Naive CD8 cells, CD45RO-negative and positively selected for CCR7, excluded terminally differentiated effector memory CD45RA+ cells. The specimen was naive CD8+ T cells sorted from blood. These receptors all come from a man younger than 40 in good health.

The chain is built from TRBV29-1 and TRBJ1-1; D might be TRBD1 (6 bases). CDR1 and CDR2 from the germline V gene are SQVTM and ANQGSEA. Trimming left V 6 bases short and J 0 bases short, with 11 bases between. This CDR3 comprises 13 residues. The chain's CDR3 is CSVRGQMNTEAFF. The DNA of the CDR3 is TGCAGCGTCCGAGGACAGATGAACACTGAAGCTTTCTTT. The complete variable domain, with remaining parts taken from reference TRBV29-1 and TRBJ1-1, reads SAVISQKPSRDICQRGTSLTIQCQVDSQVTMMFWYRQQPGQSLTLIATANQGSEATYESGFVIDKFPISRPNLTFSTLTVSNMSPEDSSIYLCSVRGQMNTEAFFGQGTRLTVV.

This clone was observed a single time. V usage is TRBV7-2 and J usage is TRBJ2-1; a possible D gene is TRBD2 (6 bases). The CDR3 is made up of 15 amino acids. CDR1 and CDR2 from the germline V gene are SGHTA and FQGNSA. V lost 3 bases to trimming and J lost 4 bases, with 13 bases between them. The CDR3 protein is CASSFSGPPYNEQFF. CDR3 bases: TGTGCCAGCAGCTTTAGCGGTCCCCCTTACAATGAGCAGTTCTTC.

The rearrangement links TRBV4-1 to TRBJ1-1, with a weak D call TRBD1 (5 bases). CDR3 length equals 14 residues. In germline, CDR1 is MGHRA, CDR2 YSYEKL. Trimming stripped 2 bases from V and 1 base from J, with 8 bases between. CDR3 protein: CASSQIGQNTEAFF. The CDR3 nucleotides read TGCGCCAGCAGCCAAATCGGACAGAACACTGAAGCTTTCTTT.

The chain has TRBV14 and TRBJ2-1; 14 nucleotides match TRBD2. This CDR3 contains 17 residues. Germline CDR1 reads SGHDN; CDR2 reads FVKESK. V trimming: 0 bases; J trimming: 8 bases; junction bases outside the gene matches: 6. The CDR3 is CASSQDSGLAGAHEQFF. The CDR3 region has the DNA TGTGCCAGCAGCCAAGATTCGGGACTAGCGGGAGCCCATGAGCAGTTCTTC.

This chain links TRBV27 with TRBJ2-7, with a tentative D call TRBD2 (6 bases). CDR1 and CDR2 (germline): MNHEY, SMNVEV (reference sequence). CDR3 length equals 12 residues. V dropped 4 bases and J dropped 7 bases, with 11 bases sitting between them. The CDR3: CASSSPRGEQYF. CDR3 coding DNA: TGTGCCAGCAGTTCTCCCCGGGGGGAGCAGTACTTC.

A remark on this clone: In the same sample, other DNA sequences code for this CDR3. The CDR3 DNA sequence: TGTGCCAGCAGCTTAGGGGGGCAGCCCCAGCATTTT. Translating gives CASSLGGQPQHF. The chain links TRBV11-2 to TRBJ1-5, with D perhaps TRBD1 (5 bases). V was trimmed by 1 base and J by 7 bases, leaving 5 bases between them. Looked up from germline, CDR1 is SGHAT and CDR2 is FQNNGV. This CDR3 is 12 amino acids long.

J is TRBJ2-1 and V is TRBV10-2; 14 positions match TRBD2. This CDR3 has 14 residues. Germline V gene lookup returns CDR1 WSHSY and CDR2 SAAADI. J gave up 16 bases and V 6 bases, and 11 bases lay outside the gene matches. CDR3 sequence (DNA): TGCGCCAGCAGCCTCGGGACTAGCGGGAGAAATGGATTCTTC. As protein: CASSLGTSGRNGFF.

This clone was seen a handful of times. The chain uses TRBV18 and TRBJ1-1, with D unresolved. V lost 6 bases, J lost 1 base, and 9 bases lay in between. This CDR3 has 13 residues. Germline V lookup: CDR1 KGHSH, CDR2 LQKENI. CDR3 sequence reads: CASSSRRNTEAFF. Here the CDR3 DNA reads TGTGCCAGCTCCTCCAGGAGGAACACTGAAGCTTTCTTT.

The chain joins TRBV15 to TRBJ2-5, with D unclear. The CDR3 is 14 amino acids. Germline CDR1 is LNHNV and CDR2 is YYDKDF (reference sequence). Trimming shortened V by 5 bases and J by 6 bases, and 16 bases separated the two germline ends. The CDR3 DNA reads as TGTGCCACCAGCGGACGTCAGCGTTCACAGACCCAGTACTTC. Protein product: CATSGRQRSQTQYF.